This is a list of T cell receptor beta chains from one sample in a study of T-cell reconstitution after alpha-beta-depleted transplantation in children. TCRdb reanalysed the PCR reads using MiXCR and keeps one entry per CDR3 protein. The repertoire consists of hundreds of thousands of distinct CDR3 sequences, with 16% occurring once and the leading ten covering around 5%. Sample: PBMCs, mostly from graft donor cells, taken 360 days after TCRalphabeta/CD19-depleted stem cell transplant. The receptors here all came from a male patient younger than 18 who had a stem cell transplant for acute lymphoblastic leukemia, so the T cells may come from the graft donor. CDR3s include the opening cysteine and the closing phenylalanine or tryptophan. D genes are given only for firm matches. Clone size is shown for a subset of rows, as once, few, many or a class of expanded clone.

. TRBJ2-1 TRBV4-1 . TGCGCCAGCAGCCAAGATAGACAGGCGGGCTACAATGAGCAGTTCTTC CASSQDRQAGYNEQFF
. TRBJ1-1 TRBV12-3/TRBV12-4 many TGTGCCAGCAGTTTGGGGTCCATGAACACTGAAGCTTTCTTT CASSLGSMNTEAFF
TRBD1 TRBJ2-7 TRBV5-1 many TGCGCCAGCAGCTCGATGGACAGGAGGTACGAGCAGTACTTC CASSSMDRRYEQYF
TRBD1 TRBJ1-5 TRBV19 . TGTGCCAGTAGTATCCAGGACAGGGAACATCAGCCCCAGCATTTT CASSIQDREHQPQHF
TRBD1 TRBJ2-7 TRBV29-1 . TGCAGCGTTACCGGGACAGGGCCCTACGAGCAGTACTTC CSVTGTGPYEQYF
. TRBJ2-3 TRBV15 few TGTGCCACCAGCGAGGGAGGATCTCCTAGCACAGATACGCAGTATTTT CATSEGGSPSTDTQYF
. TRBJ1-1 TRBV11-1 . TGTGCCAGCAGCCTGGTCATTGAAGCTTTCTTT CASSLVIEAFF
TRBD1 TRBJ2-7 TRBV27 . TGTGCCAGCAGTTTAATCCCAGGGGGCGCCCCCTACGAGCAGTACTTC CASSLIPGGAPYEQYF
. TRBJ2-2 TRBV27 . TGTGCCAGCAGTTTCAGGCGGGAACACACCGGGGAGCTGTTTTTT CASSFRREHTGELFF
. TRBJ2-1 TRBV3-1 . TGTGCCAGCAGCCAATGGACGGGAAGAACAAACAATGAGCAGTTCTTC CASSQWTGRTNNEQFF
TRBD2 TRBJ2-2 TRBV5-1 . TGCGCCAGCAGCTCGGGACTAGCGGGGATAGAGAACACCGGGGAGCTGTTTTTT CASSSGLAGIENTGELFF
TRBD1 TRBJ1-2 TRBV7-3 . TGTGCCAGCAGCGTGACAGGGGGCGTAATCTATGGCTACACCTTC CASSVTGGVIYGYTF
. TRBJ2-7 TRBV20-1 . TGCAGTGCTAGGGAGACAGAGACCTACGAGCAGTACTTC CSARETETYEQYF
. TRBJ2-1 TRBV5-1 few TGCGCCAGCAGCCCCACGGTAAGCTCCTACAATGAGCAGTTCTTC CASSPTVSSYNEQFF
TRBD1 TRBJ2-1 TRBV5-1 . TGCGCCAGCAGTCGCATTCTCGACAGGGGGCGAAATGAGCAGTTCTTC CASSRILDRGRNEQFF
. TRBJ2-2 TRBV29-1 many TGCAGCGTTGAAGTCCCTGAAAGCGGCAACACCGGGGAGCTGTTTTTT CSVEVPESGNTGELFF
. TRBJ1-6 TRBV4-1 . TGCGCCAGCAGCCAAGTGGTAGGTAGGGGTAATTCACCCCTCCACTTT CASSQVVGRGNSPLHF
TRBD1 TRBJ1-4 TRBV5-1 few TGCGCCAGCAGCTTGCCTCCGGGACAGGTCGGAGGAAAACTGTTTTTT CASSLPPGQVGGKLFF
. TRBJ1-5 TRBV28 few TGTGCCAGCAGTTTCCCCGCAGGAAATCAGCCCCAGCATTTT CASSFPAGNQPQHF
TRBD1 TRBJ2-2 TRBV6-1 . TGTGCCAGCAGCCCGGGACAGATAGGGACCGGGGAGCTGTTTTTT CASSPGQIGTGELFF
TRBD2 TRBJ2-1 TRBV5-6 few TGTGCCAGCAGCTTGCCACTAGCGGGAGGGCCGTGGATCCCCTACAATGAGCAGTTCTTC CASSLPLAGGPWIPYNEQFF
TRBD1 TRBJ2-1 TRBV12-3/TRBV12-4 . TGTGCCAGCACCGCATTGGACAGGGAGCCTCGGAGTGAGCAGTTCTTC CASTALDREPRSEQFF
TRBD1 TRBJ1-2 TRBV18 . TGTGCCAGCCGGGACAGAACTAAGTATGGCTACACCTTC CASRDRTKYGYTF
. TRBJ2-3 TRBV24-1 few TGTGCCACCAGTGAAGGGGACATCACAGATACGCAGTATTTT CATSEGDITDTQYF